This T cell receptor (beta chain) was retrieved from a study of cytomegalovirus exposure and HLA in healthy donors. Primers for the PCR totalled 60 Vbeta and 13 Jbeta. The method was immunoSEQ multiplex PCR; TCRdb's version includes in-frame clones alone and lacks a portion of them. The data show 150,000 to 200,000 clones, with more than 70% seen just once and 3.1% held by the top ten. The sequence was collected from a male donor in good health and CMV-seronegative. Source material: PBMCs.

In DNA form, the CDR3 reads TGTGCCAGCACCCCCCCCGGGACAGGGGCTTGGTACTTC. Translating gives CASTPPGTGAWYF. This chain links TRBV6-5 with TRBJ2-5, with TRBD1 matching 10 bases. The length of the CDR3 is 13 residues. V was pared by 7 bases and J by 13 bases, with 12 bases of the junction left unmatched. The germline V gene has CDR1 MNHEY and CDR2 SVGAGI.